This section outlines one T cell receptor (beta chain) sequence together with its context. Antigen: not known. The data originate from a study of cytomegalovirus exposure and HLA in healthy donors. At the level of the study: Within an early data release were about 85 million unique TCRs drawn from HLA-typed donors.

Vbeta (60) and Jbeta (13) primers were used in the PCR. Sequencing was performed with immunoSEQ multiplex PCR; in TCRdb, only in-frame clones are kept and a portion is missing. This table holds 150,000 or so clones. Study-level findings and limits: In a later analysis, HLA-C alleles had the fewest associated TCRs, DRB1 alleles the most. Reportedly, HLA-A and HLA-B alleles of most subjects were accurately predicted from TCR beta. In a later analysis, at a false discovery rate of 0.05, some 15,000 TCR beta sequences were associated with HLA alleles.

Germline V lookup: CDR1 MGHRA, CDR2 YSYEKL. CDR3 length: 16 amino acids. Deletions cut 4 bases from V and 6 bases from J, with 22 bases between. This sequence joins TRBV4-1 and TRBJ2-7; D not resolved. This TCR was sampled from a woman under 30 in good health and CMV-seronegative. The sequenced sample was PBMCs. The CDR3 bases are TGCGCCAGCAGCCCCTCCAATAGGCTAGTTCCGGTCGAGCAGTACTTC. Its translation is CASSPSNRLVPVEQYF.